This T cell receptor beta chain was retrieved from a study of OX40 agonist ivuxolimab in advanced cancers. Notes on the study in general: Average numbers of expanded clones were greater in CD8+ T cells than in CD4+.

Comment on this clone: The target antigen is unknown.

The CDR3 contains 14 residues. Germline V gene sequence: CDR1 KGHSH, CDR2 LQKENI. The V gene lost 3 bases and the J gene lost 5 bases, with 13 bases spanning the gap. Libraries were prepared by immunoSEQ multiplex PCR; TCRdb keeps only in-frame clonotypes and omits some of them. Of over 90,000 clones in the sample, roughly nine tenths are singletons; the top ten hold 5.5%. The source was CD4+ or CD8+ T cells sorted from blood, collected in a trial of the OX40 agonist ivuxolimab. The V and J genes are TRBV18 and TRBJ1-1; D gene uncertain. The receptor comes from an adult with an advanced solid tumor such as melanoma, head and neck, liver or kidney cancer. In DNA, the CDR3 is TGTGCCAGCTCACCTTTGGGCGGCTTTACTGAAGCTTTCTTT. Translating it yields CASSPLGGFTEAFF.